This T cell receptor (beta chain) is from a study of T cells after yellow fever vaccination. Overall study findings and caveats: Abundant clonotypes from the bulk population could have been carried over as contaminants into FACS-sorted repertoires.

This clonotype was seen at least ten times. CDR3 length: 13 residues. V lost 9 bases and J lost 1, with 12 bases in between. TCRdb redid the calling of the 5' RACE reads with MiXCR, one entry per CDR3 protein. This table holds around 30,000 distinct CDR3 sequences, more than 6.5% found once. Material: PBMCs, either bulk or a sorted T-cell subset (CD4+, CD8+, memory, or dextramer-sorted; not recorded which), obtained on the day of the first yellow fever vaccination. The TCR originated in a man between 18 and 29 years old who received the YFV17D yellow fever vaccine. The V gene is TRBV12-3 or TRBV12-4, the J gene TRBJ1-1; D might be TRBD1 (5 bases). This chain's CDR3 is CASIGTGNTEAFF. The CDR3 coding sequence is TGTGCCAGTATCGGGACGGGGAACACTGAAGCTTTCTTT.